The TCR beta chain described here comes from a study of neurological immune-mediated disorders. The V and J ends lost 6 bases and 4 bases, in that order; junction bases with no gene match: 6. Germline CDR1 is MNHEY and CDR2 is SMNVEV (reference sequence). The CDR3 spans 14 residues. In this sample, this clonotype turned up many times. One entry per CDR3 protein results from TCRdb running MiXCR on the 5' RACE reads. The sample gives 50,000 to 75,000 distinct CDR3 sequences, about 4% of which show up once; roughly 2.7% is in the top ten. Sequencing was performed on PBMCs. The chain is built from TRBV27 and TRBJ2-7, with 10 bases fitting TRBD1. The sequence was obtained from a man in his fifties with multiple sclerosis. The CDR3: CASSPGQGWYEQYV. CDR3 in DNA: TGTGCCAGCAGCCCGGGACAGGGGTGGTACGAGCAGTACGTC.